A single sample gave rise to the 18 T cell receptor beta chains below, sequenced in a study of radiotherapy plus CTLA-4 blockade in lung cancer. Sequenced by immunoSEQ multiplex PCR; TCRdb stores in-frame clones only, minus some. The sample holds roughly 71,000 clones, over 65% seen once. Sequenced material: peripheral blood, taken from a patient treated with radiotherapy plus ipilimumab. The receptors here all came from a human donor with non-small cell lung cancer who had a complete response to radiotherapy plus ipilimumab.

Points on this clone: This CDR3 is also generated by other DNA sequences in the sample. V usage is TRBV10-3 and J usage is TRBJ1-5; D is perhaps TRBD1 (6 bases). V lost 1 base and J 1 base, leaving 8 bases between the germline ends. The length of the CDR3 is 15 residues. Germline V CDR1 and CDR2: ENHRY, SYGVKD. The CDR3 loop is CAISEWDKSNQPQHF. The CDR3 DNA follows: TGTGCCATCAGTGAGTGGGACAAGAGCAATCAGCCCCAGCATTTT.

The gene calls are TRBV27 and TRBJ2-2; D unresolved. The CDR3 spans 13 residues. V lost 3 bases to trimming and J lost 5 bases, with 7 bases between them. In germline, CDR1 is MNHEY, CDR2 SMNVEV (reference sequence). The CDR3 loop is CASSFRLTGELFF. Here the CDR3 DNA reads TGTGCCAGCAGTTTCAGGCTAACCGGGGAGCTGTTTTTT.

CDR3 in amino acids: CASSSYGTVLAYEQYV. The CDR3 DNA is TGTGCCAGCAGTTCGTACGGTACAGTCTTAGCCTACGAGCAGTACGTC. The V gene is TRBV28, the J gene TRBJ2-7; D remains unclear. V was shortened by 4 bases and J by 2 bases, with 18 bases between the two germline ends. The germline gives CDR1 MDHEN, CDR2 SYDVKM. This CDR3 region has 16 residues.

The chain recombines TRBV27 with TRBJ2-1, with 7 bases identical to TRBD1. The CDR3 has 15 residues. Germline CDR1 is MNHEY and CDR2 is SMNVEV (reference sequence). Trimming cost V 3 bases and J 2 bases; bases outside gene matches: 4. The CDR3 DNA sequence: TGTGCCAGCAGTTTCGTAACAGGGGCCTACAATGAGCAGTTCTTC. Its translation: CASSFVTGAYNEQFF.

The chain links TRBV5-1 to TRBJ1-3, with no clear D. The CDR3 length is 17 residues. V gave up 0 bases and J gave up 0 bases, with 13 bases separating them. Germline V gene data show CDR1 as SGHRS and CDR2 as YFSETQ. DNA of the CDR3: TGCGCCAGCAGCTTGGAGTACACCGGGTACTCTGGAAACACCATATATTTT. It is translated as CASSLEYTGYSGNTIYF.

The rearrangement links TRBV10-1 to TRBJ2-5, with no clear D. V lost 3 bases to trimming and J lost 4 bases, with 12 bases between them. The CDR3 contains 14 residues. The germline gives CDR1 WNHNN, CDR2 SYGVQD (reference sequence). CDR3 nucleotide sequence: TGCGCCAGCAGTGACCGCGGAACCGGAGAGACCCAGTACTTC. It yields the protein CASSDRGTGETQYF.

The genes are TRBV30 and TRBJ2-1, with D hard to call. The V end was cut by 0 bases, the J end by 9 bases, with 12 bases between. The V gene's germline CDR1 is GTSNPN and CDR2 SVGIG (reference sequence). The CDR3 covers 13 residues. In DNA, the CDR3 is TGTGCCTGGAGTGTAGGGATCGGCAGTGAGCAGTTCTTC. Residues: CAWSVGIGSEQFF.

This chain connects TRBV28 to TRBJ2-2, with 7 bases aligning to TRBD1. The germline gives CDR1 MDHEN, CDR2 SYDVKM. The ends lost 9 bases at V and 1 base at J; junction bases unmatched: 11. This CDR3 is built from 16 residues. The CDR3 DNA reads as TGTGCCAGTCAGGACAGGAGGCAGAAGAACACCGGGGAGCTGTTTTTT. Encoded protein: CASQDRRQKNTGELFF.

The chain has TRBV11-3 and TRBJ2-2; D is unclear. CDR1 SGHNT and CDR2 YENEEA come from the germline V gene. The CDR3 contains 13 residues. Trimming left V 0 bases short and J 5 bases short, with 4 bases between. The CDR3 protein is CASSLDETGELFF. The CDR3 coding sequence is TGTGCCAGCAGCTTAGACGAGACCGGGGAGCTGTTTTTT.

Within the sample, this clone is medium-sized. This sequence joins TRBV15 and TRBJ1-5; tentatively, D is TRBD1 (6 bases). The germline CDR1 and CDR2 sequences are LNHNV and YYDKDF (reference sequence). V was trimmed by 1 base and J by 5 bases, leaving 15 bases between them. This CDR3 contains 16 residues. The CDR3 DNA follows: TGTGCCACCAGCAGAGGAGTGAGGGGGAACGATCAGCCCCAGCATTTT. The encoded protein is CATSRGVRGNDQPQHF.

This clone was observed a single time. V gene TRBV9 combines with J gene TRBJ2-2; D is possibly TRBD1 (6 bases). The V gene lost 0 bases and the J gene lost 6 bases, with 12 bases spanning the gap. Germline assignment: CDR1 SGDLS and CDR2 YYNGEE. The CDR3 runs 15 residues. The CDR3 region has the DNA TGTGCCAGCAGCGTAGTGGCAGGGGCGGCCGGGGAGCTGTTTTTT. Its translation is CASSVVAGAAGELFF.

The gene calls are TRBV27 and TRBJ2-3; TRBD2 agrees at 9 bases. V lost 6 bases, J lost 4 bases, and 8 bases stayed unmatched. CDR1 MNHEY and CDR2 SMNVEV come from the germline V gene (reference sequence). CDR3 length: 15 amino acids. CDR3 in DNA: TGTGCCAGCAGGGCGGGCGGGAGGGCCGCAGATACGCAGTATTTT. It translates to CASRAGGRAADTQYF.

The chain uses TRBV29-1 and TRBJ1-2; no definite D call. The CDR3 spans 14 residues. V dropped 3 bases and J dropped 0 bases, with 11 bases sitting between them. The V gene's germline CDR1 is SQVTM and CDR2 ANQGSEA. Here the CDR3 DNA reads TGCAGCGTTGATGGGCAGCCAGCTAACTATGGCTACACCTTC. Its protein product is CSVDGQPANYGYTF.

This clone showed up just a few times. The CDR3 reads CASSEGGGADEQYF. CDR3 DNA sequence: TGCGCCAGCAGTGAGGGGGGGGGCGCGGACGAGCAGTACTTC. J is TRBJ2-7 and V is TRBV10-1, with D maybe TRBD2 (7 bases). V was trimmed by 2 bases and J by 5 bases, leaving 13 bases between them. This CDR3 spans 14 amino acids. Germline-derived CDR1 and CDR2 are WNHNN and SYGVQD (reference sequence).

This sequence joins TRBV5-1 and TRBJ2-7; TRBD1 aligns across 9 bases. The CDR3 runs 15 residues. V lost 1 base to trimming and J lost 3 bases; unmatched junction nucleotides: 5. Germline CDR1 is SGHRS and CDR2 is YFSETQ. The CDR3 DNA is TGCGCCAGCAGCTTGTCAGTGGGACAGGGCTACGAGCAGTACGTC. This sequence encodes CASSLSVGQGYEQYV.

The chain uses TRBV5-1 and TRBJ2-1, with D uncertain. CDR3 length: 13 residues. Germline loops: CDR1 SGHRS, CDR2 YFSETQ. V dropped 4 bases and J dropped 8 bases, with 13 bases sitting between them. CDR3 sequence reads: CASSAREDYEQFF. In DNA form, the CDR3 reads TGCGCCAGCAGCGCCCGAGAGGATTATGAGCAGTTCTTC.

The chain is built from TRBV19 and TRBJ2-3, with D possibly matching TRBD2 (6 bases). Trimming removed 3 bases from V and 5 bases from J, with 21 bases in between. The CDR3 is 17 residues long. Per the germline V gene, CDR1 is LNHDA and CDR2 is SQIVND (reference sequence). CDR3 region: CASSIRARGASGDTQYF. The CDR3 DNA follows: TGTGCCAGTAGTATCAGAGCGCGGGGAGCGTCGGGAGATACGCAGTATTTT.

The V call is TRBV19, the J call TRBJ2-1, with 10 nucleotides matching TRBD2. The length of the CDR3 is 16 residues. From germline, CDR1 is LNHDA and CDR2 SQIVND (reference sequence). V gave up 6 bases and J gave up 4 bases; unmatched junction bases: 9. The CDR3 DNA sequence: TGTGCCAGTAGGGCCCTAGCGGGAGACGGTTACAATGAGCAGTTCTTC. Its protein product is CASRALAGDGYNEQFF.